These 13 T cell receptor beta chains were sequenced from one sample in a study of beta chain features in type 1 diabetes. Study-wide results and limits: TCRB CDR3 length was moderately but significantly reduced in all four CD4+ subsets of Type 1 diabetes patients.

The whole isolated RNA underwent reverse transcription, so sequencing captured expressed TCRB transcripts. TCRdb's copy holds only in-frame clones and misses some; the assay was immunoSEQ multiplex PCR. This sample has about 340,000 clones; over 7% occur once, and the top ten carry approximately 1%. No antigen is known for these receptors. The sequenced sample consisted of central memory CD4+ T cells from blood. The receptors were sampled from a man aged 25 to 45 with type 1 diabetes.

The chain is built from TRBV6-5 and TRBJ1-2; TRBD1 agrees at 10 bases. CDR3 size: 16 residues. The ends lost 3 bases at V and 2 bases at J; junction bases unmatched: 6. In germline, CDR1 is MNHEY, CDR2 SVGAGI. CDR3 region: CASSYNLGQGNYGYTF. CDR3 bases: TGTGCCAGCAGTTATAATCTGGGACAGGGGAACTATGGCTACACCTTC.

The chain is built from TRBV2 and TRBJ1-4; 8 bases agree with TRBD1. The CDR3 length is 16 residues. V shed 1 base and J 8 bases; nucleotides not matched to a gene: 9. Per germline, CDR1 SNHLY and CDR2 FYNNEI. The CDR3 DNA reads as TGTGCCAGCAGTGAAGAAGACAGGGGCGGTCGGGAAAAACTGTTTTTT. Translation: CASSEEDRGGREKLFF.

The genes are TRBV18 and TRBJ2-5, with D tentatively TRBD1 or TRBD2 (5 bases each). Germline values: CDR1 KGHSH, CDR2 LQKENI. Trimming shortened V by 2 bases and J by 1 base, and 14 bases separated the two germline ends. The CDR3 loop spans 16 amino acids. The CDR3 sequence: CASSPRGEGRQETQYF. The CDR3, as DNA: TGTGCCAGCTCACCAAGAGGGGAAGGTCGCCAAGAGACCCAGTACTTC.

This clone was counted only a few times. The chain couples TRBV7-2 to TRBJ2-7; 7 bases are a match to TRBD1. The ends lost 5 bases at V and 2 bases at J; junction bases unmatched: 6. The CDR3 runs to 14 residues. Germline V lookup: CDR1 SGHTA, CDR2 FQGNSA. CDR3 DNA: TGTGCCAGCAGCCCTGGACAGGAGGCCTACGAGCAGTACTTC. Amino acid sequence: CASSPGQEAYEQYF.

This chain uses TRBV6-5 with TRBJ2-7, with D unresolved. Per the germline V gene, CDR1 is MNHEY and CDR2 is SVGAGI. The CDR3 is 15 amino acids. V was shortened by 0 bases and J by 4 bases, with 13 bases between the two germline ends. The CDR3 DNA follows: TGTGCCAGCAGTTACTCCATTACGGACCTGTACGAGCAGTACTTC. Translation gives CASSYSITDLYEQYF.

This clone was observed a few times. The rearrangement links TRBV4-3 to TRBJ1-1; no definite D call. Germline CDR1 LGHNA, CDR2 YSLEER. The CDR3 extends over 15 amino acids. V lost 4 bases and J 0 bases, leaving 12 bases between the germline ends. Written as DNA, the CDR3 is TGCGCCAGCAGCCGAGAATACACCATGAACACTGAAGCTTTCTTT. This gives the protein CASSREYTMNTEAFF.

The V call is TRBV11-2, the J call TRBJ2-1; 9 nucleotides match TRBD1. Trimming took 0 bases from V and 6 from J; bases not matched to a gene: 12. CDR1 is SGHAT, CDR2 FQNNGV, per germline. The CDR3 consists of 18 residues. CDR3 sequence reads: CASSLDQRWGQGSNEQFF. The DNA for the CDR3 is TGTGCCAGCAGCTTAGATCAAAGATGGGGACAGGGTTCCAATGAGCAGTTCTTC.

J is TRBJ1-1 and V is TRBV11-2; D gene ambiguous. The CDR3 contains 13 residues. V shed 4 bases and J shed 1 base, with 7 bases lying between them. In germline, CDR1 is SGHAT, CDR2 FQNNGV. For the CDR3, the DNA is TGTGCCAGCAGCTGGCAGAGGAACACTGAAGCTTTCTTT. It encodes CASSWQRNTEAFF.

The table lists this clone with a few counts. The rearrangement links TRBV7-9 to TRBJ1-6; TRBD1 aligns across 9 bases. This CDR3 is 15 amino acids long. In germline, CDR1 is SEHNR, CDR2 FQNEAQ (reference sequence). Losses at the gene ends were 1 base for V and 7 bases for J; bases not matched to a gene: 2. The CDR3 is CASSLDGTGNSPLHF. The CDR3 nucleotides read TGTGCCAGCAGCTTAGATGGGACAGGGAATTCACCCCTCCACTTT.

V and J are TRBV5-1 and TRBJ2-7; D possibly corresponds to TRBD2 (6 bases). The CDR3 totals 13 residues. Germline loops: CDR1 SGHRS, CDR2 YFSETQ. Trimming shortened V by 4 bases and J by 2 bases, and 10 bases separated the two germline ends. The CDR3 DNA sequence: TGCGCCAGCAGCCCCGGGACTCCCTACGAGCAGTACTTC. This codes for CASSPGTPYEQYF.

The CDR3 protein is CASSIDGTGAFQETQYF. In DNA, the CDR3 is TGTGCCAGTAGTATAGATGGGACAGGGGCGTTCCAAGAGACCCAGTACTTC. The gene calls are TRBV19 and TRBJ2-5, with 10 positions matching TRBD1. This CDR3 region has 17 residues. The germline gives CDR1 LNHDA, CDR2 SQIVND (reference sequence). J was trimmed by 1 base and V by 0 bases; bases with no gene match: 5. Looking up the rest from reference TRBV19 and TRBJ2-5 gives the full variable domain: DGGITQSPKYLFRKEGQNVTLSCEQNLNHDAMYWYRQDPGQGLRLIYYSQIVNDFQKGDIAEGYSVSREKKESFPLTVTSAQKNPTAFYLCASSIDGTGAFQETQYFGPGTRLLVL.

This clone has a handful of counts. V usage is TRBV30 and J usage is TRBJ1-2; the D gene is possibly TRBD1 (6 bases). The CDR3 is 15 amino acids. The V and J ends lost 2 bases and 3 bases respectively, with 16 bases between them. CDR1 GTSNPN and CDR2 SVGIG come from the germline V gene (reference sequence). The CDR3 sequence is CAWSWTAITHYGYTF. DNA for the CDR3: TGTGCCTGGAGTTGGACAGCAATAACCCACTATGGCTACACCTTC.

Only a few counts were recorded for this clone. The chain couples TRBV7-2 to TRBJ1-6; 7 nucleotides align to TRBD1. CDR1 is SGHTA, CDR2 FQGNSA, per germline. The CDR3 has 14 amino acids. V was pared by 4 bases and J by 14 bases, with 11 bases of the junction left unmatched. The CDR3 loop reads CASSSGTAVVALHF. CDR3 in DNA: TGTGCCAGCAGCTCAGGGACAGCCGTTGTGGCCCTCCACTTT.